This TCR beta chain is from a study of cytomegalovirus exposure and HLA in healthy donors. In germline, CDR1 is LNHNV, CDR2 YYDKDF (reference sequence). CDR3 size: 15 residues. V trimming: 2 bases; J trimming: 4 bases; junction bases outside the gene matches: 4. The repertoire was sequenced with immunoSEQ multiplex PCR; TCRdb's copy has only in-frame clones and lacks some. The top ten hold approximately 2% of the sample, which has more than 95,000 clones, about nine tenths seen once. This clone was seen only once. Sequencing used PBMCs. This sequence joins TRBV15 and TRBJ2-1; 8 positions agree with TRBD1. This TCR derives from a man between 18 and 35 years old in good health and CMV-seronegative. The CDR3 DNA sequence: TGTGCCACCAGCAGAAACAGGGGGTCTTACAATGAGCAGTTCTTC. Translating gives CATSRNRGSYNEQFF.